The 8 T cell receptor beta chains below come from one sample, sequenced in a study of early T cells in non-severe SARS-CoV-2 infection. TCRdb recomputed calls from the 5' RACE reads with MiXCR, one row per CDR3 protein. The data contain 66,000 or so distinct CDR3 sequences, 11% of them singletons. The sample comprised whole blood. The receptors were sampled from an adult who was a healthcare worker with PCR-confirmed SARS-CoV-2 infection or an uninfected control (not recorded which).

This clonotype was seen ten or more times. The V call is TRBV19, the J call TRBJ2-5; D perhaps matches TRBD2 (6 bases). CDR3 length equals 18 residues. V was cut by 1 base and J by 1 base, with 19 bases left in between. Germline-derived CDR1 and CDR2 are LNHDA and SQIVND (reference sequence). DNA for the CDR3: TGTGCCAGTAGTATAGTACCACCGGGGGTCCGGCGCCAAGAGACCCAGTACTTC. This gives the protein CASSIVPPGVRRQETQYF.

This clonotype has a count of ten or more. The junction departs from germline at one end; a sequencing error may be responsible. The V gene is TRBV7-7, the J gene TRBJ2-2; weak D call: TRBD2 (5 bases). Germline lookup yields CDR1 SSHAT and CDR2 FNYEAQ (reference sequence). The CDR3 is made up of 15 amino acids. The CDR3 bases are TGTGCTAGCAGCCCCGGAACTAGTAGGTCCGGGGAGCTGTTTTTT. Protein product: CASSPGTSRSGELFF.

The V gene is TRBV5-1, the J gene TRBJ1-1; weak D call: TRBD1 (5 bases). Germline loops: CDR1 SGHRS, CDR2 YFSETQ. V gave up 2 bases and J gave up 4 bases, with 12 bases separating them. This CDR3 comprises 14 residues. CDR3 in DNA: TGCGCCAGCAGCTTTGTCCAGGGAGGCACTGAAGCTTTCTTT. This encodes CASSFVQGGTEAFF.

At least ten counts were recorded for this clonotype. V usage is TRBV12-3 or TRBV12-4 and J usage is TRBJ1-1; weak D call: TRBD1 (5 bases). The CDR3 consists of 16 residues. Trimming pared 6 bases from V and 3 bases from J, leaving 20 bases between. The CDR3 sequence is CASRSQKGFGDTEAFF. CDR3 nucleotides: TGTGCCAGCAGGAGTCAAAAGGGGTTTGGGGACACTGAAGCTTTCTTT.

Ten or more counts support this clonotype. V gene TRBV7-2 combines with J gene TRBJ2-1; maybe TRBD2 (7 bases). This CDR3 spans 16 amino acids. The ends were cut back, 2 bases at V and 6 bases at J, with 17 bases in the middle. CDR1 and CDR2 (germline): SGHTA, FQGNSA. This CDR3 is CASSLWGFAGANEQFF. For the CDR3, the DNA is TGTGCCAGCAGCTTATGGGGCTTCGCGGGGGCCAATGAGCAGTTCTTC.

The rearrangement joins TRBV10-3 to TRBJ1-2; D may be TRBD1 (6 bases). In germline, CDR1 is ENHRY, CDR2 SYGVKD. V was clipped by 5 bases and J by 12 bases, with 22 bases between them. This CDR3 is built from 14 residues. CDR3 protein: CAISTGLGTHTDTF. The CDR3 DNA reads TGTGCCATCAGTACAGGGTTGGGTACGCATACAGACACCTTC.

This clonotype was recorded at least ten times. The chain carries TRBV3-1 and TRBJ2-5, with TRBD2 as a possible D gene (6 bases). CDR1 and CDR2 from the germline V gene are LGHDT and YNNKEL (reference sequence). Between the trimmed V and J ends, which lost 0 bases and 4 bases, there was a span of 9 bases. CDR3 length equals 14 residues. The CDR3, as DNA: TGTGCCAGCAGCCAAGAAGAGGAGGGAGAGACCCAGTACTTC. Encoded protein: CASSQEEEGETQYF.

Many counts were recorded for this clonotype. The J gene is TRBJ2-3, the V gene TRBV20-1; 9 bases fit TRBD2. V gave up 2 bases and J gave up 5 bases; unmatched junction bases: 11. Per the germline V gene, CDR1 is DFQATT and CDR2 is SNEGSKA (reference sequence). The CDR3 consists of 16 residues. The CDR3 DNA reads as TGCAGTGCTAGACCGGGCCTGCGGGGGGGTGGAGATACGCAGTATTTT. Protein sequence: CSARPGLRGGGDTQYF.